Following are 14 T cell receptor beta chains from one sample sequenced in a study of OX40 agonist ivuxolimab in advanced cancers. Repertoires were generated with immunoSEQ multiplex PCR, while TCRdb's copy carries only in-frame clones and drops some. The sample consists of some 64,000 clones, roughly 85% of them appearing once. Sample: CD4+ or CD8+ T cells sorted from blood, taken in a trial of the OX40 agonist ivuxolimab. These receptors all stem from an adult with an advanced solid tumor such as melanoma, head and neck, liver or kidney cancer.

The V and J genes are TRBV11-2 and TRBJ2-1, with 11 bases fitting TRBD2. CDR3 length: 14 amino acids. V shed 4 bases and J 7 bases; nucleotides not matched to a gene: 3. Germline loops: CDR1 SGHAT, CDR2 FQNNGV. CDR3 in DNA: TGTGCCAGCAGCTCACGACTAGCGGGGAATGAGCAGTTCTTC. It codes for CASSSRLAGNEQFF.

The chain links TRBV10-1 to TRBJ2-5; D not resolved. Germline CDR1 is WNHNN and CDR2 is SYGVQD (reference sequence). The CDR3 has 13 residues. Trimming left V 4 bases short and J 3 bases short, with 9 bases between. CDR3 sequence (DNA): TGCGCCAGCAGTGGGGTTGGGGAAGAGACCCAGTACTTC. It yields the protein CASSGVGEETQYF.

J is TRBJ2-1 and V is TRBV27, with D unresolved. CDR3 length equals 13 residues. The V end lost 0 bases, the J end lost 5 bases, and 5 bases lay between the germline ends. Germline V gene sequence: CDR1 MNHEY, CDR2 SMNVEV (reference sequence). CDR3 amino acids: CASSLSLNNEQFF. The CDR3 nucleotides are TGTGCCAGCAGTTTATCACTCAACAATGAGCAGTTCTTC.

The chain joins TRBV5-1 to TRBJ2-7, with 13 bases lining up with TRBD2. Germline V gene data show CDR1 as SGHRS and CDR2 as YFSETQ. Trimming at V came to 7 bases and at J to 3 bases, leaving 7 bases not matched to a gene. The CDR3 has 15 amino acids. CDR3 sequence (DNA): TGCGCCAGCGGGGAAAGACTAGCGGGAGGCTACGAGCAGTACTTC. Translated: CASGERLAGGYEQYF.

V usage is TRBV7-2 and J usage is TRBJ2-1; TRBD2 matches at 7 bases. Per germline, CDR1 SGHTA and CDR2 FQGNSA. Trimming took 1 base from V and 6 from J; bases not matched to a gene: 3. The CDR3 is 14 residues long. CDR3 coding DNA: TGTGCCAGCAGCTTAGGACTAGCCACCAATGAGCAGTTCTTC. It encodes CASSLGLATNEQFF.

The V gene is TRBV6-5, the J gene TRBJ2-7; D is unclear. The germline V gene has CDR1 MNHEY and CDR2 SVGAGI. Trimming took off 2 bases at V and 6 bases at J, with 20 bases between the two ends. This CDR3 has 16 residues. CDR3 nucleotide sequence: TGTGCCAGCAGTTACACTCCACTCGAGAGTGCCGGCGAGCAGTACTTC. Translated: CASSYTPLESAGEQYF.

CDR3 amino acids: CASSLTENTEAFF. The DNA of the CDR3 is TGTGCCAGCAGCTTGACAGAGAACACTGAAGCTTTCTTT. This rearrangement joins TRBV7-7 to TRBJ1-1; tentatively, D is TRBD1 (5 bases). V lost 3 bases to trimming and J lost 1 base, with 6 bases between them. Germline CDR1 is SSHAT and CDR2 is FNYEAQ (reference sequence). The CDR3 extends over 13 amino acids.

Only a few counts were recorded for this clone. The chain couples TRBV14 to TRBJ2-3; D uncertain. V gave up 1 base and J gave up 6 bases, with 20 bases separating them. The CDR3 length is 17 residues. Germline-derived CDR1 and CDR2 are SGHDN and FVKESK. CDR3: CASSQAVTFLMTDTQYF. The DNA of the CDR3 is TGTGCCAGCAGCCAAGCTGTAACCTTTTTAATGACGGATACGCAGTATTTT.

Worth noting for this clone: This CDR3 is also generated by other DNA sequences in the sample. The chain has TRBV6-1 and TRBJ2-7; TRBD2 aligns across 7 bases. Germline CDR1 and CDR2: MNHNS and SASEGT. The J segment lost 4 bases and the V segment lost 5 bases, leaving 11 bases of the junction unmatched. The CDR3 is 15 residues long. The CDR3 protein is CASSPFGEGSYEQYF. The CDR3 DNA is TGTGCCAGCAGTCCATTTGGGGAGGGGTCATACGAGCAGTACTTC.

This chain joins TRBV29-1 and TRBJ2-7; maybe TRBD2 (6 bases). Trimming removed 3 bases from V and 1 base from J, with 10 bases in between. CDR1 is SQVTM, CDR2 ANQGSEA, per germline. CDR3 length equals 13 residues. CDR3 nucleotides: TGCAGCGTTGAGTCTAGCGCTTCCTACGAGCAGTACTTC. It encodes CSVESSASYEQYF.

This clone was recorded only once. V and J are TRBV7-9 and TRBJ2-7; no clear D. Germline assignment: CDR1 SEHNR and CDR2 FQNEAQ (reference sequence). The CDR3 covers 14 residues. V shed 2 bases and J shed 5 bases, with 13 bases lying between them. CDR3 residues: CASSLTRAPHEQYF. Here the CDR3 DNA reads TGTGCCAGCAGCTTAACTCGGGCCCCACACGAGCAGTACTTC.

This sequence joins TRBV10-3 and TRBJ2-5, with a weak D call TRBD2 (6 bases). Germline V gene data show CDR1 as ENHRY and CDR2 as SYGVKD. The V and J ends lost 2 bases and 5 bases respectively, with 12 bases between them. The CDR3 spans 14 residues. The CDR3 DNA sequence: TGTGCCATCAGTGAGCGGGGACTTTCGGAGACCCAGTACTTC. This encodes CAISERGLSETQYF.

The chain combines TRBV12-5 with TRBJ2-6; 9 positions agree with TRBD1. CDR1 LGHNT and CDR2 FRNRAP come from the germline V gene. The CDR3 covers 18 residues. V lost 7 bases to trimming and J lost 4 bases; unmatched junction nucleotides: 14. CDR3 sequence (DNA): TGTGCTAGTGTTACCAATACAGGGGGCGCTTGGGGGGCCAACGTCCTGACTTTC. It specifies CASVTNTGGAWGANVLTF.

The sample holds a few counts of this clone. V gene TRBV28 combines with J gene TRBJ2-7; tentatively, D is TRBD1 (6 bases). Germline CDR1 is MDHEN and CDR2 is SYDVKM. V gave up 4 bases and J gave up 0 bases, with 13 bases separating them. The CDR3 covers 15 residues. CDR3 amino acids: CASSSADSSSYEQYF. Here the CDR3 DNA reads TGTGCCAGCAGTTCCGCGGACAGCTCCTCCTACGAGCAGTACTTC.